This TCR beta chain was observed in a study of lymphopenia after photon versus proton radiotherapy. Generated by immunoSEQ multiplex PCR, the TCRdb table keeps only in-frame clones and is missing some. This table has about 7,300 clones, roughly 86% appearing once. On this clone: Its antigen is undetermined.

Trimming left V 6 bases short and J 3 bases short, with 11 bases between. Germline values: CDR1 KGHSH, CDR2 LQKENI. This CDR3 contains 13 residues. Broader study findings: Photon-treated patients lost naive T cells and TCR diversity; proton-treated stayed stable. Only patients who died were analyzed for survival; proton advantage is unproven. A bigger post-nadir fall in TCR diversity correlated inversely with survival time in deceased patients.

The sequence was obtained from a man between 60 and 70 years old with cholangiocarcinoma. This chain links TRBV18 with TRBJ1-2; the D is unclear. The input for sequencing was peripheral blood, taken from a patient treated with photon-based radiotherapy. Here the CDR3 reads CASSGVIDYGYTF. For the CDR3, the DNA is TGTGCCAGCTCTGGGGTTATCGACTATGGCTACACCTTC.